This TCR beta chain was found in a study of OX40 agonist ivuxolimab in advanced cancers. Study-wide background: Ivuxolimab, an agonist antibody against OX40 (CD134), was given to patients.

CDR3 length: 18 residues. The V gene lost 5 bases and the J gene lost 2 bases, with 22 bases spanning the gap. CDR1 MNHEY and CDR2 SMNVEV come from the germline V gene (reference sequence). TCRdb's copy holds only in-frame clones and misses some; the assay was immunoSEQ multiplex PCR. The repertoire holds 95,000 to 100,000 clones, with roughly 83% as singletons. The table lists this clone with a few counts. The clonotype was recovered from an adult with an advanced solid tumor such as melanoma, head and neck, liver or kidney cancer. The V gene is TRBV27, the J gene TRBJ1-5, with D possibly TRBD1 on 5 matching bases. Source: CD4+ or CD8+ T cells sorted from blood, taken in a trial of the OX40 agonist ivuxolimab. The CDR3 DNA sequence: TGTGCCAGCAGTCCCACCCCCGGGGGGAGAATGGGCAATCAGCCCCAGCATTTT. It encodes CASSPTPGGRMGNQPQHF.